This T cell receptor beta chain was identified in a study of blood T cell repertoires in COVID-19. CDR3 length equals 14 residues. Germline V lookup: CDR1 SGHRS, CDR2 YFSETQ. Trimming shortened V by 1 base and J by 3 bases, and 10 bases separated the two germline ends. Under the authors' procedure: Estimates of nucleated cell counts were drawn from the amplification of reference gene primers. Only in-frame clones appear in the TCRdb table, and some are missing; sequencing was by immunoSEQ multiplex PCR. D and trimming come from the DNA, and the V and J calls and clone size come from that table. Here the sample spans tens of thousands of clones, approximately 80% being singletons.

The V call is TRBV5-1, the J call TRBJ2-5; possible D gene TRBD2, 5 bases. Material: peripheral blood. This sequence originates from a man between 50 and 59 years old with active COVID-19. CDR3 DNA: TGCGCCAGCAGCTTGAGCCTAGCTGAAGAGACCCAGTACTTC. This gives the protein CASSLSLAEETQYF.